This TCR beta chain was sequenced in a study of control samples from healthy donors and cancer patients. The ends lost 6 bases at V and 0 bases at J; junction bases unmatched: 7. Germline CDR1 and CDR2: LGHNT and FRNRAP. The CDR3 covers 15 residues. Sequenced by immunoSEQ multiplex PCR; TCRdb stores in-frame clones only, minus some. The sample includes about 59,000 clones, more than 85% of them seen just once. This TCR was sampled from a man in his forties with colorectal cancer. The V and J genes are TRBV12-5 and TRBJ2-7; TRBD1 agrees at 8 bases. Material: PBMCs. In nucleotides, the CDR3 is TGTGCTAGTGGCACGGACAGGGCTGTCTCCTACGAGCAGTACTTC. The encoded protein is CASGTDRAVSYEQYF.